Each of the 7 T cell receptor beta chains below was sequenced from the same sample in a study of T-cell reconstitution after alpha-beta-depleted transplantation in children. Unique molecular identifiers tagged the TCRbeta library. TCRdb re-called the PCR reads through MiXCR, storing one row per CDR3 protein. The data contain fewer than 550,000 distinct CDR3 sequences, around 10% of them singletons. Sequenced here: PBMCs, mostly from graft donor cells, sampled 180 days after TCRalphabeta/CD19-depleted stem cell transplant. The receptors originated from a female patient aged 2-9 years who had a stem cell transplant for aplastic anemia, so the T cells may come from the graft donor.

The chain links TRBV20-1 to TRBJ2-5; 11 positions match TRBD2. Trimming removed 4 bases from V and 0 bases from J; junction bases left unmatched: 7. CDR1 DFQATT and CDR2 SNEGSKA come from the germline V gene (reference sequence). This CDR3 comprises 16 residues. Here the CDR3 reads CSATGLADRNQETQYF. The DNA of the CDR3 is TGCAGTGCTACGGGACTAGCGGATAGGAACCAAGAGACCCAGTACTTC.

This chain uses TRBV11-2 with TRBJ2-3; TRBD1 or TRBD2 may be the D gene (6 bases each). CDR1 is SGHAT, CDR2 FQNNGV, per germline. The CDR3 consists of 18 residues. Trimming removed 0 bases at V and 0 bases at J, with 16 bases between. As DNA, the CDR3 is TGTGCCAGCAGCTTAGATGCGGGGACGACAGGTAGCACAGATACGCAGTATTTT. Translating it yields CASSLDAGTTGSTDTQYF.

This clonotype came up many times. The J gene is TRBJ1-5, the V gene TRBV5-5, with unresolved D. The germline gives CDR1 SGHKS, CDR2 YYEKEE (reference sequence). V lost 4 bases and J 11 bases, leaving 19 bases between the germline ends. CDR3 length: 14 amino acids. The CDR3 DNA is TGTGCCAGCAGCCCCCTCTCCAACGTAGAGACCCAGCATTTT. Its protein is CASSPLSNVETQHF.

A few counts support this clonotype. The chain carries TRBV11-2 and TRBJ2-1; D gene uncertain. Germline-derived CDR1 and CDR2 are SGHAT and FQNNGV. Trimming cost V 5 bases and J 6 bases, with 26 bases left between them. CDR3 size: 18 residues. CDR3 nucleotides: TGTGCCAGCAGCCCTACCCGTGGAGACTCCCCTTGGTTCAATGAGCAGTTCTTC. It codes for CASSPTRGDSPWFNEQFF. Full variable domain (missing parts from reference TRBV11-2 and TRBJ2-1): EAGVAQSPRYKIIEKRQSVAFWCNPISGHATLYWYQQILGQGPKLLIQFQNNGVVDDSQLPKDRFSAERLKGVDSTLKIQPAKLEDSAVYLCASSPTRGDSPWFNEQFFGPGTRLTVL.

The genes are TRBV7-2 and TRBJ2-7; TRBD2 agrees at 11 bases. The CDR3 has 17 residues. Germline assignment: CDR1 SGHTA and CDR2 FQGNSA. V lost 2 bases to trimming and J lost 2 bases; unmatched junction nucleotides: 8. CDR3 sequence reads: CASSLYFIAGGPYEQYV. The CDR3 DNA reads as TGTGCCAGCAGCTTATACTTTATAGCGGGAGGGCCCTACGAGCAGTACGTC.

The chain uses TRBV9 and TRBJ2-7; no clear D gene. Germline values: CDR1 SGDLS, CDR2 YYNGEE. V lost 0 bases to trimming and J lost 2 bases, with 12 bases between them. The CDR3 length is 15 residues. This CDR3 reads CASSVGAGSTYEQYF. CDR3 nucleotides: TGTGCCAGCAGCGTAGGGGCAGGATCGACCTACGAGCAGTACTTC.

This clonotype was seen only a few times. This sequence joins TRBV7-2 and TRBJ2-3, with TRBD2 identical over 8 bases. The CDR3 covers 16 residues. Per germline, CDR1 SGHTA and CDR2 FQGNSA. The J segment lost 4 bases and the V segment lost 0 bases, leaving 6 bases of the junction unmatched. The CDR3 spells CASSLAAGGNADTQYF. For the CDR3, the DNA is TGTGCCAGCAGCTTAGCGGCGGGAGGAAATGCAGATACGCAGTATTTT.